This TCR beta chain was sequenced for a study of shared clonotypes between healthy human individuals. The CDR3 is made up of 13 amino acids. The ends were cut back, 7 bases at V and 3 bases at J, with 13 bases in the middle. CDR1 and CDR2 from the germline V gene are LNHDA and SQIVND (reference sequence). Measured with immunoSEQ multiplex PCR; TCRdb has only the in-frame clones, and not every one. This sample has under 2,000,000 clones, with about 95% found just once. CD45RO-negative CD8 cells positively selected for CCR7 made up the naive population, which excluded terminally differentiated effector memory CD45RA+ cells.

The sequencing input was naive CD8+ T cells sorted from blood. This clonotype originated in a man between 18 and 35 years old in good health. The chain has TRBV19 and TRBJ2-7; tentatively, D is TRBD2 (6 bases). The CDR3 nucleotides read TGTGCCAGTAACATGGCGGAGGGCTACGAGCAGTACTTC. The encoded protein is CASNMAEGYEQYF.